This T cell receptor (beta chain) was profiled in a study of regulatory T cells in long-lasting Graves disease. At the level of the study: Graves' disease counted as persistent after over 5 years of antithyroid drugs with positive TSH receptor antibodies. Study-wide results and caveats: Less diverse TCR repertoires were seen in persistent Graves' patients than in newly diagnosed ones. Results may be inaccurate due to the small sample size.

The CDR3 is made up of 14 amino acids. The V end lost 5 bases, the J end lost 0 bases, and 10 bases lay between the germline ends. Germline V lookup: CDR1 SGHVS, CDR2 FQNEAQ. Noted time point: persistent/refractory GD, antithyroid drugs over 5 years with positive TRAb. From RNA extracted from PBMCs, the TCR library was made. The peripheral blood volume drawn was around 9.6 milliliters, and it was collected into EDTA tubes. This clonotype showed up just a few times. Its antigen is as yet unknown. The TCR beta library used iRepertoire HTBI primers with Arm-PCR amplification of CDR3. MiXCR, run by TCRdb on the multiplex PCR reads, gives a single entry per CDR3 protein. Here the sample spans 400,000 to 500,000 distinct CDR3 sequences, roughly 23% being singletons.

The sequence came from a female donor with Graves disease. Source: peripheral blood mononuclear cells (PBMCs), taken when the disease was refractory, from a patient treated with antithyroid drugs. The chain joins TRBV7-8 to TRBJ1-1, with D maybe TRBD1 (5 bases). The CDR3 loop is CASSEGTMNTEAFF. CDR3 bases: TGTGCCAGCAGCGAGGGGACGATGAACACTGAAGCTTTCTTT.